A single sample gave rise to the 21 T cell receptor beta chains below, sequenced in a study of cytomegalovirus exposure and HLA in healthy donors (dated by TCRdb to 2015 to 2018). The method was the immunoSEQ multiplex PCR assay. For the multiplex PCR, a mixture combining 60 forward primers for TCR Vbeta segments and 13 reverse primers for TCR Jbeta segments was used. The clones in this table, taken by TCRdb from immuneACCESS, are in-frame only. Not every clone is retained; where verified, under half of the shortfall comes from an unresolved V gene, and the cause of the rest is unknown. This sample is represented by under 150,000 clones; roughly four fifths of them were singletons. Jointly, the top ten make up over 1% of the sample. Sequenced input: PBMCs. The receptors shown here come from a boy aged 10-17 years in good health and CMV-seronegative.

A few counts support this clone. This sample also contains other DNA sequences that code for the same CDR3. The chain carries TRBV30 and TRBJ2-1; maybe TRBD2 (6 bases). The length of the CDR3 is 11 residues. Germline CDR1 reads GTSNPN; CDR2 reads SVGIG (reference sequence). CDR3 region: CASGGYNEQFF. The CDR3 DNA follows: TGTGCTAGCGGAGGTTACAATGAGCAGTTCTTC.

This rearrangement joins TRBV4-1 to TRBJ2-7; D ambiguous. The germline gives CDR1 MGHRA, CDR2 YSYEKL. The CDR3 sequence is 13 residues long. With 1 base removed from V and 7 bases from J, the gap between germline ends came to 11 bases. In DNA form, the CDR3 reads TGCGCCAGCAGCCAAGGACTTATGAGGGAGCAGTACTTC. Amino acids: CASSQGLMREQYF.

This sequence joins TRBV7-9 and TRBJ1-1; D might be TRBD1 (6 bases). CDR3 length equals 14 residues. Germline V gene data show CDR1 as SEHNR and CDR2 as FQNEAQ (reference sequence). Trimming cost V 4 bases and J 6 bases, with 15 bases left between them. Written as DNA, the CDR3 is TGTGCCAGCAGCTCTCCCCGGACAGCCCCTGAAGCTTTCTTT. It specifies CASSSPRTAPEAFF.

The V and J genes are TRBV4-1 and TRBJ1-1, with 11 bases identical to TRBD1. The CDR3 loop spans 15 amino acids. Unmatched junction bases numbered 2, after V lost 1 base and J lost 4 bases. CDR1 MGHRA and CDR2 YSYEKL come from the germline V gene. CDR3 amino acids: CASSQGDRGFTEAFF. The CDR3 coding sequence is TGCGCCAGCAGCCAAGGGGACAGGGGGTTCACTGAAGCTTTCTTT.

This clone has only a few counts. This chain uses TRBV5-5 with TRBJ2-5; D is possibly TRBD2 (6 bases). Between the trimmed V and J ends, which lost 0 bases and 3 bases, there was a span of 18 bases. The V gene's germline CDR1 is SGHKS and CDR2 YYEKEE (reference sequence). The CDR3 runs to 17 residues. DNA for the CDR3: TGTGCCAGCAGCTTGGTGGCGGGAACCTTTGGGAAAGAGACCCAGTACTTC. It specifies CASSLVAGTFGKETQYF.

This clone was seen once. CDR3 in amino acids: CASAPDRLEGYTF. The CDR3 nucleotides are TGTGCCAGCGCCCCGGACAGGCTTGAAGGCTACACCTTC. V and J are TRBV6-1 and TRBJ1-2; 7 positions match TRBD1. With V trimmed by 8 bases and J by 8 bases, 11 bases remained unmatched. Germline assignment: CDR1 MNHNS and CDR2 SASEGT. This CDR3 region has 13 residues.

V usage is TRBV6-5 and J usage is TRBJ2-1; 12 bases are a match to TRBD2. CDR1 is MNHEY and CDR2 is SVGAGI in the germline V gene. J was trimmed by 7 bases and V by 0 bases; bases with no gene match: 4. The CDR3 is 16 residues long. CDR3 protein: CASSYSLAGGPNEQFF. CDR3 coding DNA: TGTGCCAGCAGTTACTCCCTAGCGGGAGGGCCGAATGAGCAGTTCTTC.

The chain has TRBV29-1 and TRBJ2-7; D might be TRBD2 (5 bases). V shed 5 bases and J shed 2 bases, with 10 bases lying between them. Germline V gene lookup returns CDR1 SQVTM and CDR2 ANQGSEA. The CDR3 consists of 12 residues. The CDR3 bases are TGCAGCGTTCACACTAGGACCTACGAGCAGTACTTC. It translates to CSVHTRTYEQYF.

The V and J genes are TRBV18 and TRBJ2-1, with D possibly being TRBD1 (5 bases). The V and J ends lost 3 bases and 4 bases respectively, with 13 bases between them. Germline V gene lookup returns CDR1 KGHSH and CDR2 LQKENI. This CDR3 spans 15 amino acids. CDR3 coding DNA: TGTGCCAGCTCACCGCGCAGGGATGGGTACAATGAGCAGTTCTTC. Its translation is CASSPRRDGYNEQFF.

V usage is TRBV30 and J usage is TRBJ2-6, with D possibly matching TRBD2 (6 bases). Germline V gives CDR1 GTSNPN, CDR2 SVGIG (reference sequence). The CDR3 length is 15 residues. The V gene lost 4 bases and the J gene lost 4 bases, with 14 bases spanning the gap. CDR3: CAWTRSGGGANVLTF. CDR3 nucleotides: TGTGCCTGGACGCGGTCCGGGGGAGGGGCCAACGTCCTGACTTTC. Drawing the rest from reference TRBV30 and TRBJ2-6, the complete variable domain is SQTIHQWPATLVQPVGSPLSLECTVEGTSNPNLYWYRQAAGRGLQLLFYSVGIGQISSEVPQNLSASRPQDRQFILSSKKLLLSDSGFYLCAWTRSGGGANVLTFGAGSRLTVL.

The CDR3 DNA reads as TGCGCCACCGGGACTCCTTGGGGAGATACGCAGTATTTT. Translated, it gives CATGTPWGDTQYF. The rearrangement joins TRBV4-1 to TRBJ2-3; D might be TRBD2 (6 bases). This CDR3 comprises 13 residues. The V end was cut by 10 bases, the J end by 5 bases, with 16 bases between. Germline loops: CDR1 MGHRA, CDR2 YSYEKL.

This clone was counted once. The chain recombines TRBV5-6 with TRBJ2-1, with a weak D call TRBD1 (5 bases). The germline CDR1 and CDR2 sequences are SGHDT and YYEEEE. V was cut by 6 bases and J by 8 bases, with 24 bases left in between. This CDR3 has 16 residues. This chain's CDR3 is CASNRPFVTMGHEQFF. CDR3 sequence (DNA): TGTGCCAGCAATCGGCCGTTTGTCACCATGGGGCATGAGCAGTTCTTC. The whole variable domain, filled in from reference TRBV5-6 and TRBJ2-1, reads DAGVTQSPTHLIKTRGQQVTLRCSPKSGHDTVSWYQQALGQGPQFIFQYYEEEERQRGNFPDRFSGHQFPNYSSELNVNALLLGDSALYLCASNRPFVTMGHEQFFGPGTRLTVL.

As regards this clone: Additional DNA sequences in this sample encode the identical CDR3. This chain connects TRBV4-2 to TRBJ1-1; perhaps TRBD1 as D (5 bases). This CDR3 has 14 amino acids. V lost 0 bases to trimming and J lost 4 bases, with 9 bases between them. Germline V lookup: CDR1 LGHNA, CDR2 YNFKEQ. The CDR3 region is CASSQDTGGTEAFF. CDR3 bases: TGTGCCAGCAGCCAAGATACGGGGGGCACTGAAGCTTTCTTT.

The chain employs TRBV29-1 and TRBJ2-1; the match to TRBD2 covers 8 bases. There are 13 residues in the CDR3. The germline V gene encodes CDR1 SQVTM and CDR2 ANQGSEA. The V and J ends lost 4 bases and 6 bases, in that order; junction bases with no gene match: 5. This CDR3 reads CSVGGTSFNEQFF. CDR3 nucleotide sequence: TGCAGCGTTGGAGGGACTAGTTTCAATGAGCAGTTCTTC.

The CDR3 coding sequence is TGTGCCTGGACCCACAGGGGCCCTAGCACAGATACGCAGTATTTT. This encodes CAWTHRGPSTDTQYF. The V gene is TRBV30, the J gene TRBJ2-3, with 7 bases that match TRBD1. Germline V gene data show CDR1 as GTSNPN and CDR2 as SVGIG (reference sequence). This CDR3 is 15 amino acids long. Losses at the gene ends were 4 bases for V and 0 bases for J; bases not matched to a gene: 7. Full variable domain (rest looked up from reference TRBV30 and TRBJ2-3): SQTIHQWPATLVQPVGSPLSLECTVEGTSNPNLYWYRQAAGRGLQLLFYSVGIGQISSEVPQNLSASRPQDRQFILSSKKLLLSDSGFYLCAWTHRGPSTDTQYFGPGTRLTVL.

This clone has just one count. This chain joins TRBV4-2 and TRBJ2-7; D possibly corresponds to TRBD2 (6 bases). The germline V gene has CDR1 LGHNA and CDR2 YNFKEQ. The V end was cut by 2 bases, the J end by 3 bases, with 14 bases between. The CDR3 consists of 15 residues. The DNA of the CDR3 is TGTGCCAGCAGCCAATACCGGGACTCCCTCTACGAGCAGTACTTC. Amino acid sequence: CASSQYRDSLYEQYF.

The CDR3 nucleotides are TGTGCCAGCAGCAGTTGGAGACAGGGGGGCTATGGCTACACCTTC. Translated: CASSSWRQGGYGYTF. The rearrangement uses TRBV27 and TRBJ1-2; 9 positions agree with TRBD1. CDR3 length equals 15 residues. The J segment lost 4 bases and the V segment lost 6 bases, leaving 9 bases of the junction unmatched. Germline CDR1 and CDR2: MNHEY and SMNVEV (reference sequence).

The CDR3 DNA sequence: TGCGCCAGCAGCTCCCGGGACTACGCCTACGAGCAGTACTTC. Translated, it gives CASSSRDYAYEQYF. V is TRBV5-1 and J is TRBJ2-7, with 7 bases aligning to TRBD2. Trimming removed 3 bases from V and 2 bases from J; junction bases left unmatched: 5. The germline CDR1 and CDR2 sequences are SGHRS and YFSETQ. This CDR3 is built from 14 residues.

There are a few counts of this clone. The rearrangement joins TRBV6-5 to TRBJ2-2; TRBD1 might be the D (6 bases). The ends were cut back, 6 bases at V and 1 base at J, with 12 bases in the middle. The CDR3 covers 15 residues. CDR1 is MNHEY and CDR2 is SVGAGI in the germline V gene. The CDR3 coding sequence is TGTGCCAGCAGCCGCGACAGGAGGAACACCGGGGAGCTGTTTTTT. Amino acids: CASSRDRRNTGELFF.

The count of this clone is one. The V gene is TRBV27, the J gene TRBJ2-1; TRBD2 agrees at 8 bases. Germline-derived CDR1 and CDR2 are MNHEY and SMNVEV (reference sequence). With V trimmed by 10 bases and J by 9 bases, 14 bases remained unmatched. The CDR3 covers 14 residues. This chain's CDR3 is CATSGGGIMSEQFF. CDR3 bases: TGTGCCACCTCGGGGGGGGGCATCATGAGTGAGCAGTTCTTC.

The CDR3 protein is CTSSQDVGSGRPRSPGELFF. CDR3 in DNA: TGCACCAGCAGCCAAGATGTAGGTAGCGGGAGGCCTCGGAGTCCCGGGGAGCTGTTTTTT. The rearrangement links TRBV1 to TRBJ2-2; TRBD2, the table's D call, was not compared with the DNA. TRBV1 is deemed a pseudogene. CDR3 length equals 20 residues.